These 5 T cell receptor beta chains were sequenced from one sample in a study of Ad26.COV2.S vaccination and SARS-CoV-2 variants. TCRdb's table, derived via immunoSEQ multiplex PCR, lists solely in-frame clones and lacks some. There are approximately 460,000 clones in the sample; about 88% occur only once, and 1.7% lies in the top ten. Treatment meaning: 15 to 20 received Ad26.COV2.S at low or high dose, single or two shots; roughly five received placebo; per-sample allocation not given. Samples were taken on day 63 after the first vaccine or placebo injection. Sequencing was performed on peripheral blood, taken in a trial of Ad26.COV2.S vaccine versus placebo. These receptors originate from a person between 18 and 59 years old who received the Ad26.COV2.S COVID-19 vaccine or a placebo.

This rearrangement joins TRBV29-1 to TRBJ2-7, with 9 bases that match TRBD1. J gave up 0 bases and V 4 bases, and 1 base lay outside the gene matches. This CDR3 is 13 amino acids long. Germline values: CDR1 SQVTM, CDR2 ANQGSEA. CDR3 sequence (DNA): TGCAGCGTTGGGGACAGGGTCTCCTACGAGCAGTACTTC. This translates into CSVGDRVSYEQYF.

The V gene is TRBV5-1, the J gene TRBJ2-7; D is ambiguous. Trimming took off 1 base at V and 5 bases at J, with 7 bases between the two ends. CDR1 and CDR2 from the germline V gene are SGHRS and YFSETQ. The CDR3 has 12 residues. Written as DNA, the CDR3 is TGCGCCAGCAGCTTGAACTGGAACGAGCAGTACTTC. Protein product: CASSLNWNEQYF.

CDR3 sequence reads: CASSRGGQLPTNEKLFF. The DNA for the CDR3 is TGTGCCAGCAGTCGGGGAGGACAGCTTCCAACTAATGAAAAACTGTTTTTT. The gene calls are TRBV5-4 and TRBJ1-4; D is possibly TRBD1 (6 bases). The CDR3 runs to 17 residues. From germline, CDR1 is SGHNT and CDR2 YYREEE (reference sequence). V was cut by 5 bases and J by 0 bases, with 17 bases left in between.

V usage is TRBV2 and J usage is TRBJ2-1, with 14 bases identical to TRBD2. The junction had 5 bases not matched to a gene; V was cut back by 3 bases and J by 7 bases. This CDR3 contains 16 residues. Germline V CDR1 and CDR2: SNHLY, FYNNEI. The CDR3, as DNA: TGTGCCAGCAGTGACCCGACTAGCGGGAGGGGGAATGAGCAGTTCTTC. As protein: CASSDPTSGRGNEQFF.

The chain combines TRBV5-4 with TRBJ2-3; tentatively, D is TRBD2 (7 bases). CDR3 size: 16 residues. Germline V CDR1 and CDR2: SGHNT, YYREEE (reference sequence). V gave up 1 base and J gave up 0 bases, with 12 bases separating them. CDR3 sequence: CASSLRGGGSTDTQYF. Here the CDR3 DNA reads TGTGCCAGCAGCTTGAGAGGGGGGGGGAGCACAGATACGCAGTATTTT.